This TCR beta chain was retrieved from a study of CD8 T cells in ankylosing spondylitis. Whole-study results and caveats: Researchers report that disease-linked clones proved CD8+ and relatively rare in peripheral blood.

This clonotype was observed a handful of times. Its antigen is undetermined. The CDR3 extends over 17 amino acids. Germline lookup yields CDR1 MNHEY and CDR2 SVGAGI. V was cut by 2 bases and J by 10 bases, with 21 bases left in between. From the 5' RACE reads, TCRdb called clonotypes with MiXCR, one entry per CDR3 protein. The sample includes about 240,000 distinct CDR3 sequences, 7.5% to 9% of them seen just once. Sequencing was done on a sample of blood, either unsorted or a sorted T cell fraction (not recorded which). The V and J genes are TRBV6-5 and TRBJ1-6; D is unresolved. This TCR was recovered from a male donor with ankylosing spondylitis or in good health (not recorded which). The CDR3 here is CASSYDARGGLFSPLHF. The CDR3 DNA reads TGTGCCAGCAGTTACGATGCGCGGGGAGGCCTATTCTCACCCCTCCACTTT.